This T cell receptor (beta chain) was captured by sequencing in a study of Graves' ophthalmopathy and Graves' hyperthyroidism. General study findings and limits: Blood repertoires reportedly contained most expanded thyroid clonotypes above 0.001 frequency. Ophthalmopathy progression was predicted by the model at about 70% sensitivity and approximately 72% specificity.

CDR3 regions of TCR beta were amplified from RNA transcripts. Scientists carried out first-round RT-PCR using HTBI primers and then a second-round multiplex PCR. MiXCR, run by TCRdb on the multiplex PCR reads, gives a single entry per CDR3 protein. The repertoire holds about 550,000 distinct CDR3 sequences, approximately 35% seen once, with over 3.5% in the top ten. Germline assignment: CDR1 SGDLS and CDR2 YYNGEE. The CDR3 length is 14 residues. V was clipped by 2 bases and J by 2 bases, with 10 bases between them. A note on this clonotype: Its antigen is as yet unknown.

The sequencing sample was made of peripheral blood or thyroid tissue (not recorded which). The chain uses TRBV9 and TRBJ2-5, with a tentative D call TRBD2 (5 bases). The clonotype comes from an adult man with Graves' hyperthyroidism. The CDR3 nucleotides are TGTGCCAGCAGCGTTAGCCGGGGTCAAGAGACCCAGTACTTC. Translated, it gives CASSVSRGQETQYF. The whole variable domain, remainder taken from reference TRBV9 and TRBJ2-5, is DSGVTQTPKHLITATGQRVTLRCSPRSGDLSVYWYQQSLDQGLQFLIQYYNGEERAKGNILERFSAQQFPDLHSELNLSSLELGDSALYFCASSVSRGQETQYFGPGTRLLVL.